This is a list of T cell receptor beta chains from one sample in a study of T-cell memory formation after mild COVID-19. One entry per CDR3 protein results from TCRdb running MiXCR on the 5' RACE reads. The sample records some 150,000 distinct CDR3 sequences, approximately 25% being singletons. Material for sequencing was PBMCs or a T cell subset sorted from them (not recorded which). Receptors originate from an adult woman who had mild COVID-19 (a few samples of this study predate the infection). Cell type and time point are not known. The conserved cysteine and the conserved F or W are not part of the CDR3 here. Each record gives: V gene, CDR3 length, CDR3 protein.

>TRBV29-1|11
SVVAGPTMLLF
>TRBV7-9|14
ASSPIGGGVEETQY
>TRBV9|14
ASSVEEAGDQGELF
>TRBV12-3/TRBV12-4|13
ASTDDGGGRDTQY
>TRBV15|14
ATSSLDRDPGNTIY
>TRBV12-3/TRBV12-4|9
ASSLGGQAF
>TRBV6-2/TRBV6-3|13
ASSSLGLAADTQY
>TRBV2|10
ASSRSTGELF
>TRBV5-1|10
ASSSQDDEQY
>TRBV27|12
ASSLGTHFNEQF
>TRBV30|11
AWSGLGSYEQY
>TRBV20-1|15
SATPTGTVVSNQPQH
>TRBV6-5|11
ATLSGNSYEQY
>TRBV5-6|13
ASSFAYRGTDTQY
>TRBV5-6|12
ASSLGGTLGTQY
>TRBV7-8|14
ASSLGGGPYQETQY
>TRBV6-5|13
ASSTSDRGNTEAF
>TRBV10-3|13
AISESAASGEKLF
>TRBV10-3|14
AISPKDRGLGDTQY
>TRBV12-3/TRBV12-4|12
ASSPHPGVYEQY
>TRBV7-9|12
ASSSSGSTDTQY
>TRBV7-2|16
ASSLVRLAGGGTDTQY
>TRBV6-2/TRBV6-3|12
ASSDLPSFRTQY
>TRBV10-3|11
AISAGSGNTIY
>TRBV20-1|16
SARDYRGEAAYTDTQY
>TRBV7-9|12
ASSEAQGAYGYT
>TRBV7-2|11
ASSEGLAYEQY
>TRBV28|13
ASSSHPAGQETQY
>TRBV7-2|14
ASSPPFGQGDSPLH
>TRBV11-2|16
ASSLVPPGEGATDTQY
>TRBV11-2|12
ASSLGWGQETQY
>TRBV11-2|12
ASSPSWGSYEQY
>TRBV27|11
ASSIATYNEQF
>TRBV7-9|14
ASSLDPVRGDYGYT
>TRBV4-2|16
ASSQTIGAEPAKNIQY
>TRBV7-9|14
ASSSDRASVRETQY
>TRBV20-1|9
SAADVETQY
>TRBV6-1|13
ASSEETGNSYEQY
>TRBV11-2|10
AAGTGPNEQF
>TRBV7-9|14
ASSPKGSGGANTQY
>TRBV5-1|11
ASSRDRDYGYT
>TRBV14|13
ASSQDGGRIDEQY
>TRBV6-6|11
ASKAESTDTQY
>TRBV9|13
ASSVGGGAAGELF
>TRBV5-1|15
ASSLKTGTDTTYEQY
>TRBV12-3/TRBV12-4|13
ARSFSPTGLKGYT